Shown below are 8 T cell receptor beta chains from a single sample sequenced in a study of neurological immune-mediated disorders. The time point is: technical triplicate 1. MiXCR was run by TCRdb on the 5' RACE reads, yielding one entry per CDR3 protein. The table lists about 38,000 distinct CDR3 sequences, 11% of them singletons. Sequencing used PBMCs. Receptors originate from a man between 60 and 75 years old with HTLV-1-associated myelopathy (HAM/TSP).

This clonotype was recorded many times. V gene TRBV5-1 combines with J gene TRBJ2-5; D not certain. There are 11 residues in the CDR3. Germline CDR1 is SGHRS and CDR2 is YFSETQ. Between the trimmed V and J ends, which lost 6 bases and 2 bases, there was a span of 5 bases. The chain's CDR3 is CASKTQETQYF. CDR3 bases: TGCGCCAGCAAGACACAAGAGACCCAGTACTTC. Variable domain in full (rest from reference TRBV5-1 and TRBJ2-5): KAGVTQTPRYLIKTRGQQVTLSCSPISGHRSVSWYQQTPGQGLQFLFEYFSETQRNKGNFPGRFSGRQFSNSRSEMNVSTLELGDSALYLCASKTQETQYFGPGTRLLVL.

In its sample, this clonotype was seen many times. CDR3 protein: CASSQTTLERQFF. The DNA for the CDR3 is TGTGCCAGCAGTCAGACCACCCTAGAGCGGCAGTTCTTC. The chain employs TRBV27 and TRBJ2-1, with unresolved D. From germline, CDR1 is MNHEY and CDR2 SMNVEV (reference sequence). V lost 5 bases and J lost 12, with 17 bases in between. The CDR3 spans 13 residues.

This clonotype was observed many times. V is TRBV14 and J is TRBJ2-6; the D is unclear. Trimming removed 1 base from V and 0 bases from J, with 4 bases in between. Germline V lookup: CDR1 SGHDN, CDR2 FVKESK. The CDR3 totals 15 residues. The CDR3 DNA reads TGTGCCAGCAGCCAAGGCTTCTCTGGGGCCAACGTCCTGACTTTC. This sequence encodes CASSQGFSGANVLTF.

This clonotype was seen many times. J is TRBJ1-4 and V is TRBV29-1, with 8 bases lining up with TRBD1. This CDR3 has 16 residues. The trim removed 5 bases at V and 2 bases at J, leaving 10 bases unmatched. Germline CDR1 is SQVTM and CDR2 is ANQGSEA. The CDR3 sequence is CSVFLQGAGTNEKLFF. CDR3 in DNA: TGCAGCGTTTTTTTGCAGGGGGCAGGGACTAATGAAAAACTGTTTTTT.

Many counts were recorded for this clonotype. J is TRBJ2-7 and V is TRBV5-1; TRBD2 aligns across 8 bases. Germline assignment: CDR1 SGHRS and CDR2 YFSETQ. The CDR3 spans 15 residues. The V and J ends lost 4 bases and 0 bases, in that order; junction bases with no gene match: 6. The CDR3 reads CASSPLAGSSYEQYF. Here the CDR3 DNA reads TGCGCCAGCAGCCCCTTAGCGGGGAGCTCCTACGAGCAGTACTTC.

There are many counts of this clonotype. This chain joins TRBV19 and TRBJ2-5; 7 bases line up with TRBD1. CDR3 length: 14 amino acids. Per germline, CDR1 LNHDA and CDR2 SQIVND (reference sequence). The J segment lost 5 bases and the V segment lost 4 bases, leaving 7 bases of the junction unmatched. The CDR3 here is CASSRGGSGETQYF. The CDR3 nucleotides are TGTGCCAGTAGTAGAGGGGGCTCTGGGGAGACCCAGTACTTC.

This clonotype was seen ten or more times. The chain has TRBV5-1 and TRBJ2-1, with 10 positions matching TRBD2. V trimming: 4 bases; J trimming: 15 bases; junction bases outside the gene matches: 10. The CDR3 is made up of 13 amino acids. Germline V gene lookup returns CDR1 SGHRS and CDR2 YFSETQ. DNA of the CDR3: TGCGCCAGCAGCCAGGGCCTAGCGGGAGAGTGGTTCTTC. Protein product: CASSQGLAGEWFF.

The rearrangement joins TRBV27 to TRBJ1-5; unclear D gene. Germline CDR1 and CDR2: MNHEY and SMNVEV (reference sequence). Trimming took off 6 bases at V and 1 base at J, with 13 bases between the two ends. This CDR3 contains 15 residues. CDR3 DNA: TGTGCCAGCAGCCTAAGTGAGGCCAGCAATCAGCCCCAGCATTTT. Its protein is CASSLSEASNQPQHF.